This is a list of T cell receptor beta chains from one sample in a study of cytomegalovirus exposure and HLA in healthy donors. Sequencing used immunoSEQ multiplex PCR; TCRdb keeps in-frame clones, though not all of them. The table records about 330,000 clones, about 90% of them present only once. The sample comprised PBMCs. The origin of the receptors is a woman aged 25 to 39 in good health and CMV-seropositive. The CDR3 runs from the conserved cysteine through the conserved F or W. Each record gives: clone size, V gene, J gene, CDR3 protein. The size of a clone is reported for some rows only, either as once, few or many, or as a class for expanded clones.

>-|TRBV29-1|TRBJ2-1
CSVEDRDSEQFF
>-|TRBV2|TRBJ2-7
CARGSTYEQYF
>-|TRBV4-3|TRBJ2-2
CASSQESRGPESTGELFF
>once|TRBV28|TRBJ1-1
CASRGTVTANTEAFF
>-|TRBV5-6|TRBJ2-1
CASSLDSSMRGNEQFF
>-|TRBV28|TRBJ2-7
CASQTGGSYEQYF
>-|TRBV2|TRBJ1-2
CARLRQGGQGGYGYTF
>-|TRBV6-1|TRBJ1-2
CASSGGRNTHGYTF
>-|TRBV4-1|TRBJ2-1
CASSQAGSSYEQFF
>once|TRBV6-5|TRBJ2-1
CASSYQGTSFDEQFF
>-|TRBV11-3|TRBJ2-1
CASSLDTDEQFF
>-|TRBV19|TRBJ1-1
CASSITGSEAFF
>-|TRBV29-1|TRBJ2-7
CSVEKPGQGYEQYF
>-|TRBV10-3|TRBJ1-2
CAISEPLTGGRYGYTF
>-|TRBV5-4|TRBJ2-2
CASKARSGPTSNTGELFF
>-|TRBV30|TRBJ2-7
CAWGGGLGYEQYF
>-|TRBV5-6|TRBJ1-4
CASSLARGVPGNEKLFF
>-|TRBV4-3|TRBJ1-6
CASSPGGDRFNSPLHF
>-|TRBV27|TRBJ2-1
CASSLSSPPYNEQFF
>-|TRBV6-1|TRBJ2-2
CASSAQTSGLNTGELFF
>-|TRBV9|TRBJ2-7
CASSVLSFELYEQYF
>-|TRBV27|TRBJ2-7
CASSSTILTQRSYEQYF
>-|TRBV7-2|TRBJ2-7
CASSLATSGGAGYEQYF
>-|TRBV5-1|TRBJ1-2
CASSLTGDYGYTF
>once|TRBV28|TRBJ1-5
CASSLFGRGSANQPQHF
>-|TRBV5-1|TRBJ2-7
CASGPEGGFFYEQYF
>-|TRBV15|TRBJ2-1
CATSTLAGVGDEQFF
>-|TRBV27|TRBJ2-1
CASSRDRVGNEQFF
>-|TRBV7-2|TRBJ2-1
CASSAGDQNNEQFF
>-|TRBV9|TRBJ1-1
CASSVAGASTEAFF
>-|TRBV12-5|TRBJ2-3
CASGLGWDTQYF
>-|TRBV7-9|TRBJ1-1
CASRLSPRATEAFF
>-|TRBV21-1|TRBJ1-1
CASSKRPARGGNTEAFF
>few|TRBV6-4|TRBJ2-1
CASSDRPSNEQFF
>-|TRBV7-2|TRBJ2-4
CASSHGTSGRMTKNIQYF
>-|TRBV9|TRBJ2-3
CASSVDSPGDTQYF
>-|TRBV18|TRBJ2-7
CASSPGQIVEQYF
>once|TRBV5-4|TRBJ2-7
CASSSYRGNEYEQYF
>-|TRBV5-1|TRBJ2-1
CASSAGGRGYNEQFF
>-|TRBV14|TRBJ2-7
CASSRDYEQYF
>-|TRBV2|TRBJ2-4
CASSFTEKNIQYF
>-|TRBV30|TRBJ1-5
CAWSVGRGGNQPQHF
>-|TRBV7-2|TRBJ2-5
CASSFTRMSGGPRETQYF
>-|TRBV29-1|TRBJ1-5
CSDVHDSRNQPQHF
>few|TRBV30|TRBJ2-5
CAWSRVGSGETQYF
>-|TRBV11-2|TRBJ2-7
CASSFLRDGYEQYF
>-|TRBV29-1|TRBJ2-2
CSVVAGGTNTGELFF
>-|TRBV19|TRBJ1-2
CASSESPGSYGYTF
>-|TRBV9|TRBJ1-2
CASSVGDRGLDYGYTF
>-|TRBV25-1|TRBJ1-2
CASSDRGYGYTF
>-|TRBV28|TRBJ2-3
CARTDKGGDCRTPSTDTQYF
>-|TRBV28|TRBJ1-2
CASSLNLYGYTF
>-|TRBV9|TRBJ2-3
CASSALAANTDTQYF
>-|TRBV5-6|TRBJ1-5
CASRKTGEGQPQHF
>-|TRBV25-1|TRBJ1-1
CASSIRGRNTEAFF